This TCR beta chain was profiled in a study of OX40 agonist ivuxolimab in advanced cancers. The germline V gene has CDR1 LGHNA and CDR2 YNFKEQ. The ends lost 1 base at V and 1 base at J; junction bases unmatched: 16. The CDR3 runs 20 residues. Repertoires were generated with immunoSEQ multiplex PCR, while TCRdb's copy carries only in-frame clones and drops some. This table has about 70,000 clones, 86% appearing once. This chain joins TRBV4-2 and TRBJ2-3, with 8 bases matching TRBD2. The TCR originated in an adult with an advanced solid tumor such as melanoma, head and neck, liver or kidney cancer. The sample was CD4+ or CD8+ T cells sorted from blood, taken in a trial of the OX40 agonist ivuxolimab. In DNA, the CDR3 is TGTGCCAGCAGCCAAGGGAGTGGCGGGGGGCCCCAATTGCGCACAGATACGCAGTATTTT. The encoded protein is CASSQGSGGGPQLRTDTQYF.